Below are 8 T cell receptor beta chains sequenced from a single sample in a study of cytotoxic CD8 clonotypes in ibrutinib-treated CLL. Assay used: immunoSEQ multiplex PCR; TCRdb lists only in-frame clones, some missing. The sample shows approximately 300,000 clones, 70% to 80% of them seen only once. This specimen consisted of PBMCs, obtained before ibrutinib treatment. These receptors originate from a human donor with chronic lymphocytic leukemia.

The chain joins TRBV6-5 to TRBJ2-7; D not certain. Germline assignment: CDR1 MNHEY and CDR2 SVGAGI. V was cut by 0 bases and J by 0 bases, with 9 bases left in between. The CDR3 is 15 residues long. CDR3 in amino acids: CASSYSRLVSYEQYF. For the CDR3, the DNA is TGTGCCAGCAGTTACTCGCGGTTGGTCTCCTACGAGCAGTACTTC.

The chain uses TRBV28 and TRBJ2-7, with 11 bases lining up with TRBD2. CDR3 length: 17 amino acids. The ends lost 2 bases at V and 0 bases at J; junction bases unmatched: 6. Germline CDR1 reads MDHEN; CDR2 reads SYDVKM. The CDR3 nucleotides read TGTGCCAGCAGTTTAGGGTTAGCGGGAGGGTACTCCTACGAGCAGTACTTC. Its protein product is CASSLGLAGGYSYEQYF.

In this sample, this clone turned up a few times. Here the CDR3 DNA reads TGCGCCAGCAGCCCGGGAAGTTTGGACACTGAAGCTTTCTTT. This sequence encodes CASSPGSLDTEAFF. The genes are TRBV5-1 and TRBJ1-1; D remains unclear. V was shortened by 4 bases and J by 3 bases, with 13 bases between the two germline ends. The CDR3 extends over 14 amino acids. Germline lookup yields CDR1 SGHRS and CDR2 YFSETQ.

This chain joins TRBV15 and TRBJ2-7, with 7 bases fitting TRBD1. This CDR3 has 15 residues. Germline-derived CDR1 and CDR2 are LNHNV and YYDKDF (reference sequence). V gave up 5 bases and J gave up 4 bases; unmatched junction bases: 11. This CDR3 reads CATSGRQGIYYEQYF. In nucleotides, the CDR3 is TGTGCCACCAGCGGCCGACAGGGCATTTATTACGAGCAGTACTTC.

The chain is built from TRBV18 and TRBJ2-1; 13 bases agree with TRBD2. The trim removed 4 bases at V and 0 bases at J, leaving 3 bases unmatched. The CDR3 consists of 17 residues. Per germline, CDR1 KGHSH and CDR2 LQKENI. The CDR3 coding sequence is TGTGCCAGCTCACTCAGGACTAGCGGGAGCTCCTACAATGAGCAGTTCTTC. It codes for CASSLRTSGSSYNEQFF.

The chain links TRBV7-9 to TRBJ2-5; 9 nucleotides agree with TRBD1. Per the germline V gene, CDR1 is SEHNR and CDR2 is FQNEAQ (reference sequence). The CDR3 sequence is 13 residues long. V trimming: 7 bases; J trimming: 5 bases; junction bases outside the gene matches: 5. The CDR3 spells CASTTGGRETQYF. The CDR3 coding sequence is TGTGCCAGCACTACAGGGGGCCGCGAGACCCAGTACTTC.

The rearrangement joins TRBV29-1 to TRBJ1-2; TRBD1 might be the D (5 bases). The length of the CDR3 is 15 residues. CDR1 SQVTM and CDR2 ANQGSEA come from the germline V gene. V lost 4 bases and J 3 bases, leaving 18 bases between the germline ends. In DNA form, the CDR3 reads TGCAGCGTTGTCCTCTTGACACTCAGGGACTATGGCTACACCTTC. Protein: CSVVLLTLRDYGYTF.

V and J are TRBV23-1 and TRBJ2-2; possibly TRBD1 for D (5 bases). TRBV23-1 is known as an ORF, though its function is uncertain. The length of the CDR3 is 18 residues. V dropped 3 bases and J dropped 0 bases, with 17 bases sitting between them. CDR3 in DNA: TGCGCCAGCAGTCATAAGACCCTAGGGGCATCGAACACCGGGGAGCTGTTTTTT. Its translation is CASSHKTLGASNTGELFF.